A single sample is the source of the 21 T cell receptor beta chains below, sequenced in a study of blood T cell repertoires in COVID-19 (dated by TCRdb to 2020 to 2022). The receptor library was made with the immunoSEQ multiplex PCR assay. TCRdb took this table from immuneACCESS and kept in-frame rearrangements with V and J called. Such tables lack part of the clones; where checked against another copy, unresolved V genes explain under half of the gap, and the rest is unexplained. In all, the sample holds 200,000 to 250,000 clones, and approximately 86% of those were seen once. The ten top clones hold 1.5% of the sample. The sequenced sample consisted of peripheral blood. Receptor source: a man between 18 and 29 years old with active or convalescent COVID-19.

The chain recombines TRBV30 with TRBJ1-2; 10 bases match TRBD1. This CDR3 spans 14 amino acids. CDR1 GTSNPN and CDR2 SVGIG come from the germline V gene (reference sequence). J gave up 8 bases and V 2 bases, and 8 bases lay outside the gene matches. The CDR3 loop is CAWSLRQGARGYTF. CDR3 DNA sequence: TGTGCCTGGAGTTTAAGACAGGGGGCAAGGGGCTACACCTTC.

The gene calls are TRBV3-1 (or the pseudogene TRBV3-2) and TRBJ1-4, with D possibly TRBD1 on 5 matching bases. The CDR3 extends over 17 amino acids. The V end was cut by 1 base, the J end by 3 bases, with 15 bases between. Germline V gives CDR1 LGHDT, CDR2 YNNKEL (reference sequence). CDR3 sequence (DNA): TGTGCCAGCAGCCAAGGTGGTTTCGGGGGTTCTAATGAAAAACTGTTTTTT. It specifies CASSQGGFGGSNEKLFF.

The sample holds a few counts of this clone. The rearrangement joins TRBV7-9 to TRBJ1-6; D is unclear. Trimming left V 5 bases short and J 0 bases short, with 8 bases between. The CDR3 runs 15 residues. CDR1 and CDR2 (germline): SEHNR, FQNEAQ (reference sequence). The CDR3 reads CASSPGSSYNSPLHF. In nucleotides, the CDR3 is TGTGCCAGCAGCCCAGGAAGCTCCTATAATTCACCCCTCCACTTT.

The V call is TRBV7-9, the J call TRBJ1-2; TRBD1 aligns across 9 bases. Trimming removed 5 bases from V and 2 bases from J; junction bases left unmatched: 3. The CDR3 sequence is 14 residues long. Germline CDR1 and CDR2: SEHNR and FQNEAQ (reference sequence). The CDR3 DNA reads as TGTGCCAGCAGCGGACAGGGGTACAACTATGGCTACACCTTC. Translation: CASSGQGYNYGYTF.

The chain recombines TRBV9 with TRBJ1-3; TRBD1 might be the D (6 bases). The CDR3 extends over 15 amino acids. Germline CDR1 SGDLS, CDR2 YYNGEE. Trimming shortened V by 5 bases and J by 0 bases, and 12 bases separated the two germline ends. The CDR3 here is CASSTQGISGNTIYF. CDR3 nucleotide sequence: TGTGCCAGCAGTACACAGGGTATCTCTGGAAACACCATATATTTT.

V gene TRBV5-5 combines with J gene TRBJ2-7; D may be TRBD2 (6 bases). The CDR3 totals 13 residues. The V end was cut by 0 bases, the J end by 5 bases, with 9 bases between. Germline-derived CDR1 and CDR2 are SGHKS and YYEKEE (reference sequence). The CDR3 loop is CASSLGSGDEQYF. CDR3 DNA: TGTGCCAGCAGCTTGGGGTCGGGGGACGAGCAGTACTTC.

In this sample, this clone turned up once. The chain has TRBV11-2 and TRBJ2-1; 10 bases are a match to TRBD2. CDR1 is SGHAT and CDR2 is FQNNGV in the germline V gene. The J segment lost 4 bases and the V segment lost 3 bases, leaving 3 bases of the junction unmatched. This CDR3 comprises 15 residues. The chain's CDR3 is CASSFALAGYNEQFF. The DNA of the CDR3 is TGTGCCAGCAGCTTCGCACTAGCGGGGTACAATGAGCAGTTCTTC.

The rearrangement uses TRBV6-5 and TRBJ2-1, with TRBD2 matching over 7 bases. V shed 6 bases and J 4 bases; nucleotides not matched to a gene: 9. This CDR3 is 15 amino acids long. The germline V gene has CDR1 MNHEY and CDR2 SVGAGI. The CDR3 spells CASRLWLAEYNEQFF. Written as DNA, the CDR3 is TGTGCCAGCAGGCTTTGGCTAGCGGAATACAATGAGCAGTTCTTC.

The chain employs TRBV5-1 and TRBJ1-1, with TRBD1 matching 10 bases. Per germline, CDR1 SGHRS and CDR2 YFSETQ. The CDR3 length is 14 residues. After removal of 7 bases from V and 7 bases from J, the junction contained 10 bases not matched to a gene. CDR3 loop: CASSPGQGPDEAFF. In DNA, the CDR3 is TGCGCCAGCTCCCCGGGACAGGGGCCAGATGAAGCTTTCTTT.

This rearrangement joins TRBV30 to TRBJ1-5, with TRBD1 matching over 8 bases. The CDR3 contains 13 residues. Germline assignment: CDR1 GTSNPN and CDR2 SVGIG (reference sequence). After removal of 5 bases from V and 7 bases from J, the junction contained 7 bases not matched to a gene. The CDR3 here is CAWAAGGDQPQHF. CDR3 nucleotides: TGTGCCTGGGCCGCAGGGGGCGACCAGCCCCAGCATTTT. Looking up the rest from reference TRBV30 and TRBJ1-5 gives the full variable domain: SQTIHQWPATLVQPVGSPLSLECTVEGTSNPNLYWYRQAAGRGLQLLFYSVGIGQISSEVPQNLSASRPQDRQFILSSKKLLLSDSGFYLCAWAAGGDQPQHFGDGTRLSIL.

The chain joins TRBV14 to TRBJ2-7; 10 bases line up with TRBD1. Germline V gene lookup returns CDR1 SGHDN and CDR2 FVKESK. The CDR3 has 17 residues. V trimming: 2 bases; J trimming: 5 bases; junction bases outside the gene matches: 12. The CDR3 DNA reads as TGTGCCAGCAGCCAACAAAGATATGGGGACAGGGGCAACGAGCAGTACTTC. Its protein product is CASSQQRYGDRGNEQYF. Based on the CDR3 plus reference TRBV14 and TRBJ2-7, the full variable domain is EAGVTQFPSHSVIEKGQTVTLRCDPISGHDNLYWYRRVMGKEIKFLLHFVKESKQDESGMPNNRFLAERTGGTYSTLKVQPAELEDSGVYFCASSQQRYGDRGNEQYFGPGTRLTVT.

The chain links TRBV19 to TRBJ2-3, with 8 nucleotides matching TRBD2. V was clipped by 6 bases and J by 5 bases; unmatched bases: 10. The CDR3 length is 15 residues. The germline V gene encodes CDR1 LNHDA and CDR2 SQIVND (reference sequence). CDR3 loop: CASRRGASGRDTQYF. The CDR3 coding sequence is TGTGCCAGTAGGCGGGGGGCTAGCGGTCGAGATACGCAGTATTTT. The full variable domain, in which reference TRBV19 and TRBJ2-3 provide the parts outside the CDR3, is DGGITQSPKYLFRKEGQNVTLSCEQNLNHDAMYWYRQDPGQGLRLIYYSQIVNDFQKGDIAEGYSVSREKKESFPLTVTSAQKNPTAFYLCASRRGASGRDTQYFGPGTRLTVL.

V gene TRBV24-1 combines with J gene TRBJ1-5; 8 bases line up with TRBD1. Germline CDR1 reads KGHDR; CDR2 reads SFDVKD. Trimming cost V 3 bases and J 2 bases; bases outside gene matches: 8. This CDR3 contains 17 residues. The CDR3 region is CATSDPGTGLGNQPQHF. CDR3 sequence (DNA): TGTGCCACCAGTGATCCTGGGACAGGTCTCGGCAATCAGCCCCAGCATTTT.

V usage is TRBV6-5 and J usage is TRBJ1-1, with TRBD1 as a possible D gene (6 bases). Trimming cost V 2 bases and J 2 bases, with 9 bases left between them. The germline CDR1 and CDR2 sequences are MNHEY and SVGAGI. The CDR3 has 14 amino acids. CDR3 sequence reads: CASSYGGGNTEAFF. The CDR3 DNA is TGTGCCAGCAGTTACGGGGGCGGAAACACTGAAGCTTTCTTT.

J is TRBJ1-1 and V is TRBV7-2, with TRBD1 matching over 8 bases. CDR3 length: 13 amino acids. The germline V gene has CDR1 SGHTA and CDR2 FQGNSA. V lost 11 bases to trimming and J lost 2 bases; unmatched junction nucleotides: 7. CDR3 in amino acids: CASGQGINTEAFF. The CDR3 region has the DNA TGTGCCTCCGGACAGGGCATAAACACTGAAGCTTTCTTT. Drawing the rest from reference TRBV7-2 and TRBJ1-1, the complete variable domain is GAGVSQSPSNKVTEKGKDVELRCDPISGHTALYWYRQSLGQGLEFLIYFQGNSAPDKSGLPSDRFSAERTGGSVSTLTIQRTQQEDSAVYLCASGQGINTEAFFGQGTRLTVV.

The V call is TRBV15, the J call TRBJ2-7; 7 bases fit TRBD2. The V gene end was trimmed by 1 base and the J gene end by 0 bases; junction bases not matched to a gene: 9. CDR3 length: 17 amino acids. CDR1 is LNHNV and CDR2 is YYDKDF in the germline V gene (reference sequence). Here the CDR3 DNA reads TGTGCCACCAGCAGAGGGGCTAGCGGTTCGAGCTCCTACGAGCAGTACTTC. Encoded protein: CATSRGASGSSSYEQYF.

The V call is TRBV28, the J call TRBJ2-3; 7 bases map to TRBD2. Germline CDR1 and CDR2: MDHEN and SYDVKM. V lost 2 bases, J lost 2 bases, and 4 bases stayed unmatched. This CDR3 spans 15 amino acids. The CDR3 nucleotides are TGTGCCAGCAGTTTAGGGGGGGTCAACACAGATACGCAGTATTTT. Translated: CASSLGGVNTDTQYF.

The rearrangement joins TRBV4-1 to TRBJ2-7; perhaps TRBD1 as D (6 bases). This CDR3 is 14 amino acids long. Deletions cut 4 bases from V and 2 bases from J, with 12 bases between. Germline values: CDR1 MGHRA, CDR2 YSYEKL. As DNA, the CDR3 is TGCGCCAGCAGCCTCCCGGGACAACCCTACGAGCAGTACTTC. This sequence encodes CASSLPGQPYEQYF.

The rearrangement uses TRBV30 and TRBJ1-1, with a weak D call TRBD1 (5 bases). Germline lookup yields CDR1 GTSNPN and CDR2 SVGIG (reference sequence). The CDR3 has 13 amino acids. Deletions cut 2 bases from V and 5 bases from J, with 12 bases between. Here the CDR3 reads CAWSTTGGTEAFF. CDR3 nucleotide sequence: TGTGCCTGGAGTACGACGGGGGGTACTGAAGCTTTCTTT.

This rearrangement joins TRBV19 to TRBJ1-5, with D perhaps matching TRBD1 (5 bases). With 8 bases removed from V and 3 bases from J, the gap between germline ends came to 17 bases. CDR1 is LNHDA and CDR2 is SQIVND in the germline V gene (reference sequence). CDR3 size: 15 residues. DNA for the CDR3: TGTGCCAGTCTCGACGTGGGGGGGTACAATCAGCCCCAGCATTTT. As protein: CASLDVGGYNQPQHF.

Written as DNA, the CDR3 is TGTGCCATCACCGGACGGGGAGGTTATAGTGAGCAGTTCTTC. This gives the protein CAITGRGGYSEQFF. The V and J genes are TRBV10-3 and TRBJ2-1, with TRBD2 as a possible D gene (6 bases). The CDR3 extends over 14 amino acids. Trimming took 7 bases from V and 9 from J, leaving 19 bases between them. Germline CDR1 is ENHRY and CDR2 is SYGVKD.